A single sample is the source of the 26 T cell receptor beta chains below, sequenced in a study of CD8+ T cells in alopecia areata. Peripheral blood and lesional scalp punch biopsies came from alopecia areata patients. Once RNA had been extracted, it was reverse transcribed into cDNA to act as the sequencing template. TCRdb keeps only in-frame clones here, not all; method: immunoSEQ multiplex PCR. The sample records about 15,000 clones, almost 60% being singletons. Material for sequencing was skin. Every receptor here comes from a human donor with alopecia areata.

The chain combines TRBV18 with TRBJ1-4; D gene unclear. The CDR3 length is 14 residues. Trimming left V 6 bases short and J 3 bases short, with 11 bases between. Germline-derived CDR1 and CDR2 are KGHSH and LQKENI. The CDR3 nucleotides are TGTGCCAGCTCCCCGAGGACGGCTAATGAAAAACTGTTTTTT. It translates to CASSPRTANEKLFF.

In its sample, this clone was seen a few times. As DNA, the CDR3 is TGTGCCAGCAGCCGTGGTGGGGGGGATACGCAGTATTTT. Its protein is CASSRGGGDTQYF. V gene TRBV6-1 combines with J gene TRBJ2-3; tentatively, D is TRBD2 (6 bases). Trimming stripped 6 bases from V and 6 bases from J, with 13 bases between. This CDR3 is built from 13 residues. Germline CDR1 is MNHNS and CDR2 is SASEGT.

In its sample, this clone was seen a few times. The J gene is TRBJ2-1, the V gene TRBV18; the D is unclear. The CDR3 runs to 17 residues. The germline CDR1 and CDR2 sequences are KGHSH and LQKENI. V lost 2 bases and J 0 bases, leaving 14 bases between the germline ends. The CDR3, as DNA: TGTGCCAGCTCACCAAGGATAACAGAAAGCTCCTACAATGAGCAGTTCTTC. It is translated as CASSPRITESSYNEQFF.

The V gene is TRBV19, the J gene TRBJ2-2; 8 nucleotides match TRBD1. The germline gives CDR1 LNHDA, CDR2 SQIVND (reference sequence). The CDR3 spans 17 residues. V lost 3 bases and J lost 0; bases outside the gene matches: 6. The CDR3 nucleotides are TGTGCCAGTAGTATCCTCCCAGGGGGCGCGAACACCGGGGAGCTGTTTTTT. It specifies CASSILPGGANTGELFF.

V and J are TRBV10-2 and TRBJ2-3, with 11 nucleotides matching TRBD1. Looked up from germline, CDR1 is WSHSY and CDR2 is SAAADI. V lost 6 bases to trimming and J lost 5 bases; unmatched junction nucleotides: 4. The CDR3 consists of 14 residues. Here the CDR3 DNA reads TGCGCCAGCAGGGCCGGGACAGGGGGAGATACGCAGTATTTT. Translated: CASRAGTGGDTQYF.

The V and J genes are TRBV20-1 and TRBJ2-7; D assignment may be TRBD1 or TRBD2 (5 bases each). Germline CDR1 reads DFQATT; CDR2 reads SNEGSKA (reference sequence). Trimming removed 5 bases at V and 7 bases at J, with 12 bases between. The CDR3 is 11 residues long. In DNA form, the CDR3 reads TGCAGTGCTGTGGGACCTCTGGAGCAGTACTTC. Translated, it gives CSAVGPLEQYF.

This chain uses TRBV14 with TRBJ2-2, with 11 nucleotides matching TRBD2. Germline V gives CDR1 SGHDN, CDR2 FVKESK. The CDR3 extends over 17 amino acids. V was clipped by 0 bases and J by 6 bases; unmatched bases: 6. CDR3 nucleotide sequence: TGTGCCAGCAGCCAAGATATTACTAGCGGGAGCCCCGGGGAGCTGTTTTTT. Translation gives CASSQDITSGSPGELFF.

The chain is built from TRBV2 and TRBJ2-7; D is possibly TRBD2 (6 bases). The CDR3 length is 16 residues. In germline, CDR1 is SNHLY, CDR2 FYNNEI. Trimming stripped 2 bases from V and 1 base from J, with 15 bases between. CDR3 coding DNA: TGTGCCAGCAGTGAACGGGACGGGAGAAGGTCCTACGAGCAGTACTTC. It specifies CASSERDGRRSYEQYF.

The chain is built from TRBV6-5 and TRBJ1-1; D is uncertain. V was shortened by 9 bases and J by 2 bases, with 10 bases between the two germline ends. CDR3 length: 12 residues. CDR1 MNHEY and CDR2 SVGAGI come from the germline V gene. The CDR3 region is CASTVTNTEAFF. CDR3 in DNA: TGTGCCAGTACCGTAACTAACACTGAAGCTTTCTTT.

This clone was seen a handful of times. This sequence joins TRBV6-5 and TRBJ1-2, with D perhaps matching TRBD1 (5 bases). The CDR3 consists of 13 residues. The germline V and J ends were trimmed by 2 bases and 4 bases, with 8 bases remaining between them. Germline CDR1 and CDR2: MNHEY and SVGAGI. As DNA, the CDR3 is TGTGCCAGCAGTTACGGGGGGAGCTATGGCTACACCTTC. Translation: CASSYGGSYGYTF.

V and J are TRBV6-1 and TRBJ1-2; D may be TRBD1 (5 bases). From germline, CDR1 is MNHNS and CDR2 SASEGT. The CDR3 totals 20 residues. V lost 3 bases, J lost 4 bases, and 30 bases lay in between. The CDR3 bases are TGTGCCAGCAGTGAGACACGTCAGGGAGCCGGTGACCCATCCCTCTATGGCTACACCTTC. Its translation is CASSETRQGAGDPSLYGYTF.

The chain has TRBV4-1 and TRBJ2-1; TRBD2 is a possible D gene (6 bases). Germline-derived CDR1 and CDR2 are MGHRA and YSYEKL. This CDR3 region has 16 residues. Trimming shortened V by 5 bases and J by 0 bases, and 14 bases separated the two germline ends. The CDR3 spells CASSSLAVSSYNEQFF. The CDR3 DNA reads as TGCGCCAGCAGCTCCTTAGCGGTGAGCTCCTACAATGAGCAGTTCTTC.

V gene TRBV19 combines with J gene TRBJ1-1; weak D call: TRBD1 (6 bases). Per the germline V gene, CDR1 is LNHDA and CDR2 is SQIVND (reference sequence). Between the trimmed V and J ends, which lost 1 base and 3 bases, there was a span of 12 bases. The CDR3 consists of 15 residues. CDR3 residues: CASSIGRGADTEAFF. The CDR3 region has the DNA TGTGCCAGTAGTATAGGACGGGGGGCGGACACTGAAGCTTTCTTT.

This rearrangement joins TRBV2 to TRBJ1-6; maybe TRBD1 (6 bases). The germline V gene has CDR1 SNHLY and CDR2 FYNNEI. CDR3 length: 14 amino acids. V was cut by 6 bases and J by 5 bases, with 11 bases left in between. CDR3 nucleotide sequence: TGTGCCAGCAGCGAAACAGGGCATAATTCACCCCTCCACTTT. It translates to CASSETGHNSPLHF.

The chain recombines TRBV23-1 with TRBJ1-2; perhaps TRBD1 as D (5 bases). TRBV23-1 is an ORF, and what it does is uncertain. V was shortened by 4 bases and J by 8 bases, with 17 bases between the two germline ends. The CDR3 has 14 amino acids. CDR3 bases: TGCGCCAGCAGTCCAGGGAGGACTTATGGCGGCTACACCTTC. Its protein product is CASSPGRTYGGYTF.

V gene TRBV18 combines with J gene TRBJ2-5; 11 bases align to TRBD2. CDR3 length: 16 amino acids. Germline CDR1 and CDR2: KGHSH and LQKENI. V dropped 4 bases and J dropped 7; count of bases not matched to a gene: 11. CDR3 region: CASSRRLAGQKWTQYF. The CDR3, as DNA: TGTGCCAGCTCACGAAGACTAGCGGGGCAGAAGTGGACCCAGTACTTC.

The V gene is TRBV5-1, the J gene TRBJ2-5; tentatively, D is TRBD1 (6 bases). CDR3 length equals 14 residues. V was pared by 6 bases and J by 5 bases, with 17 bases between. The germline gives CDR1 SGHRS, CDR2 YFSETQ. The CDR3 spells CASNLQGLGETQYF. The CDR3 DNA follows: TGCGCCAGCAACCTACAGGGTTTGGGGGAGACCCAGTACTTC.

The rearrangement joins TRBV19 to TRBJ2-3; 11 bases fit TRBD2. J was trimmed by 4 bases and V by 3 bases; bases with no gene match: 9. CDR3 size: 17 residues. The germline V gene encodes CDR1 LNHDA and CDR2 SQIVND (reference sequence). This CDR3 reads CASSIRLAGGRADTQYF. CDR3 nucleotide sequence: TGTGCCAGTAGTATTCGGCTAGCGGGAGGAAGGGCAGATACGCAGTATTTT.

This sequence joins TRBV28 and TRBJ2-3, with D possibly called TRBD1 or TRBD2 (5 bases each). CDR1 and CDR2 from the germline V gene are MDHEN and SYDVKM. There are 16 residues in the CDR3. Trimming pared 5 bases from V and 0 bases from J, leaving 15 bases between. Here the CDR3 reads CASSGRGPLSTDTQYF. CDR3 in DNA: TGTGCCAGCAGTGGACGGGGACCGCTTAGCACAGATACGCAGTATTTT.

CDR3: CASSPHSGSNEQFF. The CDR3 DNA reads TGTGCCAGCAGCCCCCACTCGGGGTCCAATGAGCAGTTCTTC. This chain uses TRBV4-2 with TRBJ2-1; TRBD2 might be the D (5 bases). This CDR3 is 14 amino acids long. Between the trimmed V and J ends, which lost 4 bases and 6 bases, there was a span of 13 bases. Germline V lookup: CDR1 LGHNA, CDR2 YNFKEQ.

Notes on this clone: This sample includes further DNA sequences coding for the same CDR3. The genes are TRBV11-2 and TRBJ2-6, with D unclear. The CDR3 length is 15 residues. Germline lookup yields CDR1 SGHAT and CDR2 FQNNGV. Trimming stripped 3 bases from V and 4 bases from J, with 10 bases between. The CDR3 bases are TGTGCCAGCAGCTTGTTCAGCGCCGGGGCCAACGTCCTGACTTTC. It codes for CASSLFSAGANVLTF.

The chain is built from TRBV9 and TRBJ1-1, with TRBD1 identical over 10 bases. V was pared by 2 bases and J by 4 bases, with 2 bases of the junction left unmatched. The V gene's germline CDR1 is SGDLS and CDR2 YYNGEE. The CDR3 totals 14 residues. The CDR3: CASSVRTGGTEAFF. The CDR3 coding sequence is TGTGCCAGCAGCGTGAGGACAGGGGGCACTGAAGCTTTCTTT.

This chain joins TRBV29-1 and TRBJ2-2, with 8 bases fitting TRBD1. CDR3 length: 14 amino acids. Germline V gene sequence: CDR1 SQVTM, CDR2 ANQGSEA. The V and J ends lost 5 bases and 4 bases, in that order; junction bases with no gene match: 6. The DNA of the CDR3 is TGCAGCGTTCTAGGACAGGGAAGCACCGGGGAGCTGTTTTTT. Translating it yields CSVLGQGSTGELFF.

The chain uses TRBV7-3 and TRBJ1-1, with 10 bases identical to TRBD1. The CDR3 loop spans 16 amino acids. The germline V gene encodes CDR1 SGHTA and CDR2 FQGTGA. V dropped 2 bases and J dropped 0; count of bases not matched to a gene: 3. CDR3 in amino acids: CASSLVGQGMNTEAFF. The CDR3 coding sequence is TGTGCCAGCAGCTTAGTGGGACAGGGGATGAACACTGAAGCTTTCTTT.

The V gene is TRBV7-8, the J gene TRBJ2-7; the match to TRBD1 covers 7 bases. Germline V gives CDR1 SGHVS, CDR2 FQNEAQ. V trimming: 5 bases; J trimming: 3 bases; junction bases outside the gene matches: 7. This CDR3 is 14 amino acids long. Here the CDR3 DNA reads TGTGCCAGCAGCATCCGGGACAGATTCTACGAGCAGTACTTC. It encodes CASSIRDRFYEQYF.

In its sample, this clone was seen a few times. This sequence joins TRBV21-1 and TRBJ2-1; the D call of TRBD2 is as the table states it, not checked on the DNA. TRBV21-1 is recorded as a pseudogene. There are 19 residues in the CDR3. CDR3 sequence reads: CASSKGLRWSGSMYNEQFF. DNA for the CDR3: TGTGCCAGCAGCAAAGGGCTTCGATGGAGCGGGAGTATGTACAATGAGCAGTTCTTC.